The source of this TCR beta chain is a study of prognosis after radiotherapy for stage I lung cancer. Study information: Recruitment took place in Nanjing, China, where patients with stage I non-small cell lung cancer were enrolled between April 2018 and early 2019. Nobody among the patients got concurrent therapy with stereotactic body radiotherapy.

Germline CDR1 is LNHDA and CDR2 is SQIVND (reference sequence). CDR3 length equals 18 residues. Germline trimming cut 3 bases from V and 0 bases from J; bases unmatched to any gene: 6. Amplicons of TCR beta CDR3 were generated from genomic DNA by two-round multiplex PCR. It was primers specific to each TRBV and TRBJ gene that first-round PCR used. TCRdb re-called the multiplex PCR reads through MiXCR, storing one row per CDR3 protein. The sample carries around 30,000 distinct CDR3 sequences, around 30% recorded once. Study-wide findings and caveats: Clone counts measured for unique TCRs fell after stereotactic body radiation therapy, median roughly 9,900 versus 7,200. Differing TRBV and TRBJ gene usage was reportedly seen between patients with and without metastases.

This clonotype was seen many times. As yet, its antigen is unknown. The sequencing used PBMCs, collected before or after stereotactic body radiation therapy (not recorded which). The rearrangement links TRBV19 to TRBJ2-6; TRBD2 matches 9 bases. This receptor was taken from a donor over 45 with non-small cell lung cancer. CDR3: CASSIRSSGGSGANVLTF. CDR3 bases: TGTGCCAGTAGTATTAGGAGTAGCGGGGGCTCTGGGGCCAACGTCCTGACTTTC. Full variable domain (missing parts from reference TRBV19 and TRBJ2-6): DGGITQSPKYLFRKEGQNVTLSCEQNLNHDAMYWYRQDPGQGLRLIYYSQIVNDFQKGDIAEGYSVSREKKESFPLTVTSAQKNPTAFYLCASSIRSSGGSGANVLTFGAGSRLTVL.